The rows below give T cell receptor beta chains drawn from one sample of a study of T-cell memory formation after mild COVID-19. TCRdb re-analysed the 5' RACE reads in MiXCR, keeping a single row per CDR3 protein. The top ten clones hold more than 20% of a sample with hundreds of thousands of distinct CDR3 sequences, 15% of them seen once. Input material: PBMCs or a T cell subset sorted from them (not recorded which). These receptors were obtained from a man aged 18 to 35 who had mild COVID-19 (a few samples of this study predate the infection). Cell type and time point are not known. Each CDR3 is given with its conserved first and last residue. Fields, in order: V gene, CDR3 length, J gene, clone size, D gene, CDR3 DNA, CDR3 protein. The D gene is left open where the match is weak. Clone sizes are given selectively: once, few, many, or a class where the clone is expanded.

>TRBV4-3|14|TRBJ2-3|few|NA
TGCGCCAGCAGCCAAGATTTGCGCACAGATACGCAGTATTTT
CASSQDLRTDTQYF
>TRBV2|14|TRBJ1-5|NA|NA
TGTGCCAGCGAAGGGGCGCGGGACAATCAGCCCCAGCATTTT
CASEGARDNQPQHF
>TRBV20-1|10|TRBJ2-1|NA|NA
TGCAGTGCTGATTTTGGTGAGCAGTTCTTC
CSADFGEQFF
>TRBV4-3|14|TRBJ1-2|NA|NA
TGCGCCAGCAGCCAAGATCCGGGATTTGGGGGCTACACCTTC
CASSQDPGFGGYTF
>TRBV7-2|14|TRBJ2-3|many|TRBD2
TGTGCCAGCACCCTAGCGGGGGGGCTAGATACGCAGTATTTT
CASTLAGGLDTQYF
>TRBV7-2|13|TRBJ1-1|many|NA
TGTGCCAGCAGCTTGAGGGGGGCGCAGGTAGCTTTCTTT
CASSLRGAQVAFF
>TRBV2|13|TRBJ1-3|NA|NA
TGTGCCAGCAGTTGGACGAGGGGAAACACCATATATTTT
CASSWTRGNTIYF
>TRBV10-3|13|TRBJ1-4|NA|NA
TGTGCCATCTTCCTGGAGAGTGGGGAAAAACTGTTTTTT
CAIFLESGEKLFF
>TRBV5-1|14|TRBJ2-3|NA|NA
TGCGCCAGCAGCTCGGGGAGAAGCACAGATACGCAGTATTTT
CASSSGRSTDTQYF
>TRBV28|15|TRBJ1-5|NA|TRBD1
TGTGCCAGCAGCCTAACAGGGGGCCGAAGGCAGCCCCAGCATTTT
CASSLTGGRRQPQHF
>TRBV4-3|16|TRBJ1-3|few|NA
TGCGCCAGCAGCTACTCCACTCGTACCTCTGGAAACACCATATATTTT
CASSYSTRTSGNTIYF
>TRBV7-9|13|TRBJ2-2|few|NA
TGTGCCAGCAGCTACCGGGTGACCGGGGAGCTGTTTTTT
CASSYRVTGELFF
>TRBV9|15|TRBJ2-5|many|NA
TGTGCCAGCAGCGTCGCGGGTTGGGCTCGGGAGACCCAGTACTTC
CASSVAGWARETQYF
>TRBV4-3|15|TRBJ1-5|many|NA
TGCGCCAGCAGCCAAGATAGGTCTGAGAGGCAGCCCCAGCATTTT
CASSQDRSERQPQHF
>TRBV24-1|14|TRBJ2-1|NA|NA
TGTGCCACCAGTGATTTTAGTTACAACAATGAGCAGTTCTTC
CATSDFSYNNEQFF
>TRBV6-5|15|TRBJ1-6|NA|NA
TGTGCCAGCAGCCCTCCCCAGGGTTGGGGATCACCCCTCCACTTT
CASSPPQGWGSPLHF
>TRBV12-3/TRBV12-4|17|TRBJ2-7|few|TRBD2
TGTGCCAGCAGTTTAGTATTAGCGGGGGGTTTCTCCTACGAGCAGTACTTC
CASSLVLAGGFSYEQYF
>TRBV6-5|15|TRBJ2-5|many|NA
TGTGCCAGCAGTTGGGGGGACAGAGTGCAAGAGACCCAGTACTTC
CASSWGDRVQETQYF
>TRBV7-9|17|TRBJ1-4|NA|TRBD1
TGTGCCAGCAGCCCAGGACAGGCCCGTGCAACTAATGAAAAACTGTTTTTT
CASSPGQARATNEKLFF
>TRBV5-1|12|TRBJ2-7|many|NA
TGCGCCAGCAGCTTGGAGACTAGCGAGCAGTACTTC
CASSLETSEQYF
>TRBV5-1|14|TRBJ2-5|NA|NA
TGCGCCAGCACCAGCGGGGCGGGGGCAGAGACCCAGTACTTC
CASTSGAGAETQYF
>TRBV20-1|19|TRBJ1-4|NA|NA
TGCAGTGCTAGAGATCTTGGTATAGACAAGGGGGCAACTAATGAAAAACTGTTTTTT
CSARDLGIDKGATNEKLFF
>TRBV19|16|TRBJ2-2|NA|NA
TGTGCCAGTAGTACTACCGCTCTGAAGGTATCCGGGGAGCTGTTTTTT
CASSTTALKVSGELFF
>TRBV7-9|15|TRBJ2-1|few|TRBD1
TGTGCCAGCAGCCTTATGACAGGGGTGTACAATGAGCAGTTCTTC
CASSLMTGVYNEQFF
>TRBV6-5|17|TRBJ1-6|few|TRBD1
TGTGCCAGCAGTTACTCCTTTCGGAGTCCAGGGGGGTCACCCCTCCACTTT
CASSYSFRSPGGSPLHF
>TRBV4-2|15|TRBJ2-5|few|TRBD2
TGTGCCAGCAGCCAAGATCGGGGGGGGCCAGAGACCCAGTACTTC
CASSQDRGGPETQYF
>TRBV4-2|16|TRBJ2-1|NA|NA
TGTGCCAGCAGCCAAGAGGGCGGGATCTCCTACAATGAGCAGTTCTTC
CASSQEGGISYNEQFF
>TRBV3-1|14|TRBJ1-6|few|TRBD1
TGTGCCAGCAGCCCAGACAGGGATTCTTCACCCCTCCACTTT
CASSPDRDSSPLHF
>TRBV5-1|14|TRBJ1-4|NA|NA
TGCGCCAGCAGCTTGCAGGGGTCTAATGAAAAACTGTTTTTT
CASSLQGSNEKLFF
>TRBV15|13|TRBJ1-5|few|NA
TGTGCCACCGCCTCCGGGACAAATCAGCCCCAGCATTTT
CATASGTNQPQHF
>TRBV9|17|TRBJ2-4|few|NA
TGTGCCAGCAGCGTAGGGTACAGCGCTTCCCTGGGAGACATTCAGTACTTC
CASSVGYSASLGDIQYF
>TRBV9|14|TRBJ1-5|NA|TRBD1
TGTGCCAGCAGCATGGGACAGGGGAATCAGCCCCAGCATTTT
CASSMGQGNQPQHF
>TRBV5-1|14|TRBJ2-2|many|NA
TGCGCCAGCAGCGTCCAGACCACCACCGGGGAGCTGTTTTTT
CASSVQTTTGELFF
>TRBV30|11|TRBJ2-1|NA|NA
TGTGCCTGGAGTCTTGACAATGAGCAGTTCTTC
CAWSLDNEQFF
>TRBV6-1|14|TRBJ1-2|NA|TRBD1
TGTGCCAGCACTGGACAGGGGAAGAACTATGGCTACACCTTC
CASTGQGKNYGYTF
>TRBV19|17|TRBJ2-6|NA|TRBD1
TGTGCCAGTAGTGCCGGGACAGGGATCTCTGGGGCCAACGTCCTGACTTTC
CASSAGTGISGANVLTF
>TRBV7-9|16|TRBJ1-2|few|NA
TGTGCCAGCAGCTTACGGGGGCCCCGGGAAAACTATGGCTACACCTTC
CASSLRGPRENYGYTF
>TRBV9|17|TRBJ2-3|NA|TRBD2
TGTGCCAGCAGCGTAGTAGCTAGCGGGGGGGCCGGAGATACGCAGTATTTT
CASSVVASGGAGDTQYF
>TRBV20-1|14|TRBJ1-6|many|NA
TGCAGTGCTAGAGATCCGCTTGCCATTTCACCCCTCCACTTT
CSARDPLAISPLHF
>TRBV6-5|14|TRBJ2-2|NA|TRBD2
TGTGCCAGTCAGCGGGGGGGCCGCACCGGGGAGCTGTTTTTT
CASQRGGRTGELFF
>TRBV3-1|13|TRBJ1-5|few|NA
TGTGCCAGCAGCCAAGATCTTCGGCAGCCCCAGCATTTT
CASSQDLRQPQHF
>TRBV11-2|16|TRBJ2-1|NA|NA
TGTGCCAGCAGCTTGGGACATCTAAGATACCACAATGAGCAGTTCTTC
CASSLGHLRYHNEQFF